This T cell receptor beta chain was identified in a study of T cells in Graves' hyperthyroidism and ophthalmopathy. Study-wide results and caveats: The blood repertoire included most of the expanded thyroid clonotypes above 0.001.

From RNA transcripts, TCR beta CDR3 regions were amplified. The HTBI set primed first-round TCR CDR3 RT-PCR. TCRdb redid the calling of the multiplex PCR reads with MiXCR, one entry per CDR3 protein. The sample lists a few hundred thousand distinct CDR3 sequences, less than 25% occurring once. Those with hyperthyroidism were 18 to 65 years old, newly diagnosed, and ill for under 2 months. Orbital computed tomography, thyroid ultrasound, serum thyroxine and TRAb, and clinical symptoms together informed the diagnoses. This clonotype has a count of ten or more. Its antigen is undetermined. Germline-derived CDR1 and CDR2 are ENHRY and SYGVKD. The CDR3 contains 15 residues. V lost 0 bases and J lost 4, with 12 bases in between.

This receptor was obtained from a man younger than 35 with Graves' hyperthyroidism. This rearrangement joins TRBV10-3 to TRBJ1-1; possibly TRBD1 for D (5 bases). The sequenced sample consisted of blood. The DNA of the CDR3 is TGTGCCATCAGTGAGTCACCGGTCCAGGGCACTGAAGCTTTCTTT. Its translation: CAISESPVQGTEAFF.